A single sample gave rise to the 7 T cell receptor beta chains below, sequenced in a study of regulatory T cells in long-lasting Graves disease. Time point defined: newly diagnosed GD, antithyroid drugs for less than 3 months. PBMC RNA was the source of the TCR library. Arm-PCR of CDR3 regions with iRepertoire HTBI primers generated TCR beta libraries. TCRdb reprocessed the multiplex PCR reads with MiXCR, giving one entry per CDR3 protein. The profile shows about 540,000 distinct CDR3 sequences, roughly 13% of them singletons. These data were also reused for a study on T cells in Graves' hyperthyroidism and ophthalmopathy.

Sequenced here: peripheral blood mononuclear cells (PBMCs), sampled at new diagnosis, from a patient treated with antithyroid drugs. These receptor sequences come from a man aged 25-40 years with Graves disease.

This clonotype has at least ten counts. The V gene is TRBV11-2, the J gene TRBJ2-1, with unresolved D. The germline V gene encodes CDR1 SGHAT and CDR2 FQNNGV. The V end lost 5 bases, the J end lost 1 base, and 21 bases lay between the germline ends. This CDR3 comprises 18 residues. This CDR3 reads CASSVRRRGTGSYNEQFF. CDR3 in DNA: TGTGCCAGCAGCGTGCGACGGCGAGGAACCGGGTCCTACAATGAGCAGTTCTTC.

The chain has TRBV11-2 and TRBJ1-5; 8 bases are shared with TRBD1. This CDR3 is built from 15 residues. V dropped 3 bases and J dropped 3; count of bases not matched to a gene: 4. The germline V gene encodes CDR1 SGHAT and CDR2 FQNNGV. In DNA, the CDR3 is TGTGCCAGCAGCTTGGGACAGGCCGACAATCAGCCCCAGCATTTT. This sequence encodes CASSLGQADNQPQHF.

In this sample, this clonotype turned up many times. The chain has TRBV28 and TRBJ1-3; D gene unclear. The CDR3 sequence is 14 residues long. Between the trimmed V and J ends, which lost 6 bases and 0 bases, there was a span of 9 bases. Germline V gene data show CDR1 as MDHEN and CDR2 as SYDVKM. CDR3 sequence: CASRGRSSGNTIYF. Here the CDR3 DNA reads TGTGCCAGCAGAGGACGGAGCTCTGGAAACACCATATATTTT.

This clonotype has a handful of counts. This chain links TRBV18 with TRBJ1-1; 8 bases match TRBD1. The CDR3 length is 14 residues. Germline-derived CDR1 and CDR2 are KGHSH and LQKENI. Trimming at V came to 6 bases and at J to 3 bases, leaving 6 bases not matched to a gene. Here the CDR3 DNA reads TGTGCCAGCTCCTGGACAGGGAGGGACACTGAAGCTTTCTTT. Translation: CASSWTGRDTEAFF.

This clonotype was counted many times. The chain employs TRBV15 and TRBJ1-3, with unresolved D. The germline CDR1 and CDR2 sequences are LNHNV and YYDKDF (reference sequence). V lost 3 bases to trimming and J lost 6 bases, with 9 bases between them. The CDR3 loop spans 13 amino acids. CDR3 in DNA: TGTGCCACCAGCAGGGCATACGAAAACACCATATATTTT. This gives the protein CATSRAYENTIYF.

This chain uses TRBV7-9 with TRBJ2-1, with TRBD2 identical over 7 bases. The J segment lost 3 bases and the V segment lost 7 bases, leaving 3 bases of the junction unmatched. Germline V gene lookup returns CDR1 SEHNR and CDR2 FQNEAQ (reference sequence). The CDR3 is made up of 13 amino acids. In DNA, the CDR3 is TGTGCCAGCAATTCTAGCGGCTACAATGAGCAGTTCTTC. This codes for CASNSSGYNEQFF.

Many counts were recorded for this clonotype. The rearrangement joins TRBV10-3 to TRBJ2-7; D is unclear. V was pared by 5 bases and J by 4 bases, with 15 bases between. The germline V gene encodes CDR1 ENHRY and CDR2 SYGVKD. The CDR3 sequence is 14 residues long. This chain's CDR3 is CAISSLGDRYEQYF. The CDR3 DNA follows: TGTGCCATCAGTAGTCTTGGTGATAGGTACGAGCAGTACTTC.